The TCR beta chain described here comes from a study of CD8 T cells in Susac syndrome. Random hexamers were used to reverse transcribe an amount of about 0.45 to 1 ug RNA. immunoSEQ multiplex PCR amplified TCR beta CDR3 across 54 Vbeta, 13 Jbeta. One entry per CDR3 protein results from TCRdb running MiXCR on the immunoSEQ multiplex PCR reads. The sample consists of 95,000 or so distinct CDR3 sequences, 90% to 95% of them appearing once. TCR beta was sequenced from blood CD8+ and CD4+ T cells. Healthy donors formed controls matched for age and sex. The CD8+ and CD4+ T cells were isolated magnetically using a negative isolation approach, whereas the TEMRA cells were enriched by FACS. Germline CDR1 is SGHRS and CDR2 is YFSETQ. The germline V and J ends were trimmed by 0 bases and 2 bases, with 12 bases remaining between them. The CDR3 runs to 15 residues.

Specimen: CD8+ T cells from PBMCs. V is TRBV5-1 and J is TRBJ2-7; D perhaps matches TRBD2 (7 bases). The clonotype was recovered from a human donor in good health. The CDR3 region has the DNA TGCGCCAGCAGCTTGGACCGGGGGGCCACCTACGAGCAGTACTTC. As protein: CASSLDRGATYEQYF.